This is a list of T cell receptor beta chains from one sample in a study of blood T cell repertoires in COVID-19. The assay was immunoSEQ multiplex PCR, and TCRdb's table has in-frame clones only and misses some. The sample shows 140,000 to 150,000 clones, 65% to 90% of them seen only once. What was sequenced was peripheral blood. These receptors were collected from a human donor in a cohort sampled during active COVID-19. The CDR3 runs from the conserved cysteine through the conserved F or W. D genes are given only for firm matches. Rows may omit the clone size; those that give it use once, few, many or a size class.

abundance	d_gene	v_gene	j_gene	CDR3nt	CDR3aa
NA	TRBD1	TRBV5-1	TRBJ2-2	TGCGCCAGCAGCTTGGTTTGGGACAGTAGAGAAACGAACACCGGGGAGCTGTTTTTT	CASSLVWDSRETNTGELFF
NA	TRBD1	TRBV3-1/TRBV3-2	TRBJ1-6	TGTGCCAGCAGCACAGGGGTAGTTTCACCCCTCCACTTT	CASSTGVVSPLHF
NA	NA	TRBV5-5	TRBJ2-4	TGTGCCAGCAGCTTGCCCCAGGGGATGAAGGCCAAAAACATTCAGTACTTC	CASSLPQGMKAKNIQYF
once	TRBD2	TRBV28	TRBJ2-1	TGTGCCACCACGTCGGGACTAGCGGGTATACATGAGCAGTTCTTC	CATTSGLAGIHEQFF
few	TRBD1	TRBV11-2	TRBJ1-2	TGTGCCAGCAGCAACGGACAGGGGTTGGGCTACACCTTC	CASSNGQGLGYTF
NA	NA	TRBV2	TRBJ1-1	TGTGCCAGCAGTAACAGGAACACTGAAGCTTTCTTT	CASSNRNTEAFF
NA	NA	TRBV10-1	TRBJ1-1	TGCGCCAGCAACTTGAACACTGAAGCTTTCTTT	CASNLNTEAFF
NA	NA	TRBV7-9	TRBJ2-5	TGTGCCAGCAGCGCAGGGGACCTTCACCAAGAGACCCAGTACTTC	CASSAGDLHQETQYF
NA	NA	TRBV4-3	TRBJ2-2	TGCGCCAGCAGCCAAGAAGCTCCGACAGGAATAAACACCGGGGAGCTGTTTTTT	CASSQEAPTGINTGELFF
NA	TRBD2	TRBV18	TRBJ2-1	TGTGCCAGCTCACCGCCGACTAGCGCCGGGGAGCAGTTCTTC	CASSPPTSAGEQFF
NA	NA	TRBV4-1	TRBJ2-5	TGCGCCAGCAGCCAACTTGATCCGGGACTCCCGGAGACCCAGTACTTC	CASSQLDPGLPETQYF
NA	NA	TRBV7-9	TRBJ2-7	TGTGCCAGCAGCTTAGAAGGAAGTGCAGGGCCGACCTACGAGCAGTACTTC	CASSLEGSAGPTYEQYF
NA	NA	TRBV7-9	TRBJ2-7	TGTGCCAGCTCACCAGGGGGGACCTACGAGCAGTACTTC	CASSPGGTYEQYF
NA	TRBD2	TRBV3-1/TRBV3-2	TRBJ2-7	TGTGCCAGCAGCGGCGGACTAGCGGCACCCTACGAGCAGTACTTC	CASSGGLAAPYEQYF
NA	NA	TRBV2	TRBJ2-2	TGTGCCAGCGGGCGGGGGCGCGTTGGAACCGGGGAGCTGTTTTTT	CASGRGRVGTGELFF
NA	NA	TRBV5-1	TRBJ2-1	TGCGCCAGCAGCCCCCGCCCGCGGGATGATGATGAGCAGTTCTTC	CASSPRPRDDDEQFF
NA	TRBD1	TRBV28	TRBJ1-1	TGTGCCAGCAGTAACAGGGGATTTAGGGCTTTCTTT	CASSNRGFRAFF
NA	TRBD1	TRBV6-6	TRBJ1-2	TGTGCCAGCAGGGCTCTCGACAGGGAAAACTATGGCTACACCTTC	CASRALDRENYGYTF
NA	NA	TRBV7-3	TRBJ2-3	TGTGCCAGCAGCCCACAACCCACCCCCGCAGATACGCAGTATTTT	CASSPQPTPADTQYF
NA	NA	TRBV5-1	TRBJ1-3	TGCGCCAGCAGCTTGTCGGCAGGCCCCTCTGGAAACACCATATATTTT	CASSLSAGPSGNTIYF
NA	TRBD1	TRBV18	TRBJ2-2	TGTGCCAGCTCACCAACACAGGGGGCGGACGGGGAGCTGTTTTTT	CASSPTQGADGELFF
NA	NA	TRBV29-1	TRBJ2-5	TGCAGCGTTGTCGGCCTAGGTAATCAAGAGACCCAGTACTTC	CSVVGLGNQETQYF
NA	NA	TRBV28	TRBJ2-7	NA	CASSSSGQYYEQYF
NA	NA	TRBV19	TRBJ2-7	TGTGCCAGTAGTATAGCCTCCGGGTACGAGCAGTACTTC	CASSIASGYEQYF
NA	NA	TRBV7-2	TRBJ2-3	TGTGCCAGCAGCACCTTCGGACAGAGCACAGATACGCAGTATTTT	CASSTFGQSTDTQYF
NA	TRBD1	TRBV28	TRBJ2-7	TGTGCCAGCAGTCCCCCGTGGACAGGGGGTTCTGCGCAGTACTTC	CASSPPWTGGSAQYF
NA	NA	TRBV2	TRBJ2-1	TGTGCCAGCACCCCATGGAGCGCGGGGTGGTACTACAATGAGCAGTTCTTC	CASTPWSAGWYYNEQFF
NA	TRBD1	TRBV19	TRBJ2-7	TGTGCCAGTAGTTCACGTGGGGACAGGGGATACGAGCAGTACTTC	CASSSRGDRGYEQYF
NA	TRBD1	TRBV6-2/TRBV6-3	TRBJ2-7	TGTGCCAGCAGCGGGACAGTCCGCCTACCCTACGAGCAGTACTTC	CASSGTVRLPYEQYF
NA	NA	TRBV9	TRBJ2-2	TGTGCCAGCAGCGCATCTCCGCGGGGCTCCGGGGAGCTGTTTTTT	CASSASPRGSGELFF
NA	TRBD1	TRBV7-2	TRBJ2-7	TGTGCCAGCAGCCCCGCTCAGGGGGTTCCTTCCTACGAGCAGTACTTC	CASSPAQGVPSYEQYF
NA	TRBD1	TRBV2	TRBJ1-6	TGTGCCAGCAGAGTGCAGGGGGCTGGTTTGAATTCACCCCTCCACTTT	CASRVQGAGLNSPLHF
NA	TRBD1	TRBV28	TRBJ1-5	TGTGCCAGCAGTTTAGGCCGGGGACAGGGGGCCGGTCAGCCCCAGCATTTT	CASSLGRGQGAGQPQHF
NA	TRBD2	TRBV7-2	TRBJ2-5	TGTGCCAGCAGCTTATCCCGGACTAGCGGGATTGCTACCCAGTACTTC	CASSLSRTSGIATQYF
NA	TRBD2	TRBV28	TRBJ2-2	TGTGCCAGCAGTGGGACTAGCGGGAGATTAGGGGGAATCGGGGAGCTGTTTTTT	CASSGTSGRLGGIGELFF
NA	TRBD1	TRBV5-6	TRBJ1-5	TGTGCCAGCAGTCGAGGACAGGGTCGGAACAATCAGCCCCAGCATTTT	CASSRGQGRNNQPQHF
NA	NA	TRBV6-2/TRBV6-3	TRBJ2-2	TGTGCCAGCAGCCACCTGGGACACGACACCGGGGAGCTGTTTTTT	CASSHLGHDTGELFF
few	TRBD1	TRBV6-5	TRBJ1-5	TGTGCCACTCGGACAGGGGGCAGCAATCAGCCCCAGCATTTT	CATRTGGSNQPQHF
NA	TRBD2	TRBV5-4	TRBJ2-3	TGTGCCAGCAGCTCCCGGACTAGCGGGAGTATGGCAGATACGCAGTATTTT	CASSSRTSGSMADTQYF
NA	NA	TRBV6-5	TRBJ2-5	TGTGCCAGCAACCGCGGGGTCCTCAGAACCCAGTACTTC	CASNRGVLRTQYF
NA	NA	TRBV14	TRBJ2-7	TGTGCCAGCAGCCAAGGGCTTGTCTACGAGCAGTACTTC	CASSQGLVYEQYF
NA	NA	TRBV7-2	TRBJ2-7	TGTGCCAGCAGCCGGGGACTTGGCTACGAGCAGTACTTC	CASSRGLGYEQYF
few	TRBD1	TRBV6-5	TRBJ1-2	TGTGCCAGCAGTTACCAAGATGGACAGGGCTATGGCTACACCTTC	CASSYQDGQGYGYTF
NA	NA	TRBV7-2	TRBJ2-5	TGTGCCAGCACCCGGGGGACAGAAGAGACCCAGTACTTC	CASTRGTEETQYF
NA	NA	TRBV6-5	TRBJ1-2	TGTGCCAGCAGTTACGGAGACAGAGGCGTCTATGGCTACACCTTC	CASSYGDRGVYGYTF
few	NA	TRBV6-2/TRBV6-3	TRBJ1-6	TGTGCCAGCAGTGGACTTCCACCCCTCCACTTT	CASSGLPPLHF
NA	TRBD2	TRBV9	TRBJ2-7	TGTGCCAGCAGCGATCCTAGCGGGTACGAGCAGTACTTC	CASSDPSGYEQYF
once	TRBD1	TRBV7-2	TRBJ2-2	TGTGCCAGCAGAAGACAGGGGGCGAACACCGGGGAGCTGTTTTTT	CASRRQGANTGELFF
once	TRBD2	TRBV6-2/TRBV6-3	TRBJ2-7	TGTGCCAGCAGTTACTCGAGTCCCACCGGACTAGCGGGATACTACGAGCAGTACTTC	CASSYSSPTGLAGYYEQYF
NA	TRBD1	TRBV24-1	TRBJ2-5	TGTGCCACCAGTGACCCAGGGACAGCTAAAGAGACCCAGTACTTC	CATSDPGTAKETQYF